This T cell receptor beta chain is drawn from a study of T cells in Graves' hyperthyroidism and ophthalmopathy. Amplification targeted TCR beta CDR3 regions from RNA transcripts. During a first-round RT-PCR of the TCR CDR3, the HTBI primer set was used. TCRdb passed the multiplex PCR reads through MiXCR, listing each CDR3 protein once. This table holds more than 300,000 distinct CDR3 sequences, about a sixth found once. This clonotype came up many times. This CDR3 region has 12 residues. Per germline, CDR1 MDHEN and CDR2 SYDVKM. V was clipped by 8 bases and J by 4 bases, with 9 bases between them. Sequenced: blood. This rearrangement joins TRBV28 to TRBJ1-5; no clear D. The receptor was isolated from a woman aged 30 to 39 with Graves' hyperthyroidism that later progressed to Graves' ophthalmopathy. The CDR3 sequence: CASCGLNQPQHF. In DNA, the CDR3 is TGTGCCAGCTGTGGCTTAAATCAGCCCCAGCATTTT. Full variable domain (outside the CDR3, taken from reference TRBV28 and TRBJ1-5): DVKVTQSSRYLVKRTGEKVFLECVQDMDHENMFWYRQDPGLGLRLIYFSYDVKMKEKGDIPEGYSVSREKKERFSLILESASTNQTSMYLCASCGLNQPQHFGDGTRLSIL.